The 2 T cell receptor beta chains reported below all come from one sample, sequenced in a study of blood T cells in healthy people across ages. A second PCR, run for roughly 7 to 12 cycles, used a sample-barcoded 5' primer plus a J-beta primer mix. TCRdb used MiXCR to reprocess the 5' RACE reads, holding one entry per CDR3 protein. The repertoire holds approximately 800,000 distinct CDR3 sequences, with about 62% as singletons. Input material: blood. These receptors all stem from a man between 25 and 39 years old in good health.

The chain is built from TRBV12-3 or TRBV12-4 and TRBJ2-2; 8 bases agree with TRBD2. This CDR3 has 15 residues. Trimming took 5 bases from V and 5 from J; bases not matched to a gene: 7. The CDR3 region has the DNA TGTGCCAGCAGTCCCAGCGGGAGCGGTACCGGGGAGCTGTTTTTT. This encodes CASSPSGSGTGELFF.

This clonotype was counted a few times. The chain recombines TRBV20-1 with TRBJ2-3; TRBD2 is a possible D gene (5 bases). Per germline, CDR1 DFQATT and CDR2 SNEGSKA (reference sequence). V was cut by 7 bases and J by 5 bases, with 16 bases left in between. There are 13 residues in the CDR3. CDR3 DNA sequence: TGCAGTGAAAAAGGCGGGTCTGGAGATACGCAGTATTTT. This gives the protein CSEKGGSGDTQYF.